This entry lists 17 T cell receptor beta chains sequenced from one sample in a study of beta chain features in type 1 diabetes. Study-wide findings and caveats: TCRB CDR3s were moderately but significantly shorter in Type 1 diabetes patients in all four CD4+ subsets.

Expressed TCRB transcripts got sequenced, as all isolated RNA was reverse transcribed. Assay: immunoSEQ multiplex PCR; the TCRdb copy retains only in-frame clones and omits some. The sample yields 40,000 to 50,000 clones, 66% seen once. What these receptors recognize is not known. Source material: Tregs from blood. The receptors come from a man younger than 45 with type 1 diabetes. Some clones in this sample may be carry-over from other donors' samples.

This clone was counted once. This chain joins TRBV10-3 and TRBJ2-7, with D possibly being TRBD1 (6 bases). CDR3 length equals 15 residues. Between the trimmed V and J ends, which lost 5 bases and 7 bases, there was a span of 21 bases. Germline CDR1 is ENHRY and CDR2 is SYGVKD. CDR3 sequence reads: CAISPLRQGQGEQYF. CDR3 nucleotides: TGTGCCATCAGTCCCCTGAGGCAGGGCCAGGGGGAGCAGTACTTC.

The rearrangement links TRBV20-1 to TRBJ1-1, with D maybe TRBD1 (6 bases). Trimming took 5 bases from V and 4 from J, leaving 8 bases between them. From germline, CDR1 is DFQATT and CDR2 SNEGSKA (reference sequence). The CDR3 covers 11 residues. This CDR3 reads CSAQGFTEAFF. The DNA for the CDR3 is TGCAGTGCTCAGGGGTTCACTGAAGCTTTCTTT.

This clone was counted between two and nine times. CDR3 amino acids: CASSQPPGAYGYTF. CDR3 bases: TGTGCCAGCAGTCAGCCTCCAGGGGCCTATGGCTACACCTTC. The V gene is TRBV6-5, the J gene TRBJ1-2; weak D call: TRBD1 (6 bases). The CDR3 extends over 14 amino acids. From germline, CDR1 is MNHEY and CDR2 SVGAGI. V gave up 5 bases and J gave up 4 bases, with 14 bases separating them.

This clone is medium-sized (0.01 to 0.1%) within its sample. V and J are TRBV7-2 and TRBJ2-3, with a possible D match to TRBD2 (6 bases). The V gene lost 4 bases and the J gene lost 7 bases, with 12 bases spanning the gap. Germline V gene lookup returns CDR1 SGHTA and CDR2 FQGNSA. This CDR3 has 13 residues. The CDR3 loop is CASSSEGGYTQYF. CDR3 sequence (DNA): TGTGCCAGCAGCTCGGAGGGAGGATATACGCAGTATTTT. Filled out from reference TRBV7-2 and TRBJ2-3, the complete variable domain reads GAGVSQSPSNKVTEKGKDVELRCDPISGHTALYWYRQSLGQGLEFLIYFQGNSAPDKSGLPSDRFSAERTGGSVSTLTIQRTQQEDSAVYLCASSSEGGYTQYFGPGTRLTVL.

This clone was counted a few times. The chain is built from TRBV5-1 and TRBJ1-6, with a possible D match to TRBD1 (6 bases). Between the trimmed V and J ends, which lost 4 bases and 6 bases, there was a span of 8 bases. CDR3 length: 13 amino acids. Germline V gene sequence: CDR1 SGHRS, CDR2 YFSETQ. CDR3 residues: CASSGQSNSPLHF. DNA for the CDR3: TGCGCCAGCAGCGGACAGTCTAATTCACCCCTCCACTTT.

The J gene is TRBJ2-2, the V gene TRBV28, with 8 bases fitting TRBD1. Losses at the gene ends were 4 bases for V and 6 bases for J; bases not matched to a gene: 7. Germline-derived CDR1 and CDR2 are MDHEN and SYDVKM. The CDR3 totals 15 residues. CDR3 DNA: TGTGCCAGCAGTTCCCGGACAGGGCGTTCCGGGGAGCTGTTTTTT. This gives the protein CASSSRTGRSGELFF.

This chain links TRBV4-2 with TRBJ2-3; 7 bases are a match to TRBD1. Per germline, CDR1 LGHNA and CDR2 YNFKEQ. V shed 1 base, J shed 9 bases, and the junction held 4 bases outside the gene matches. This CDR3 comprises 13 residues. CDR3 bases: TGTGCCAGCAGCCAAGCTACGACAGGGACGCAGTATTTT. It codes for CASSQATTGTQYF.

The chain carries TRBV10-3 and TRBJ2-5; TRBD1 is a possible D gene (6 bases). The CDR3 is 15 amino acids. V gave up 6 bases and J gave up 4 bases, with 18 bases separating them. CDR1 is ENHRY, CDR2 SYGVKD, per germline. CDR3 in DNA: TGTGCCATCAGCGAACAGGGTTACCCCGGAGAGACCCAGTACTTC. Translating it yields CAISEQGYPGETQYF.

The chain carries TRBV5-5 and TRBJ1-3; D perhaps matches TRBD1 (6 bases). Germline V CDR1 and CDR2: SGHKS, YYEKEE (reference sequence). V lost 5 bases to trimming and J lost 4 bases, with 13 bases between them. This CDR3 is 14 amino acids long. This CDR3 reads CASSLQGIGNTIYF. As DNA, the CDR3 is TGTGCCAGCAGTTTGCAGGGGATCGGAAACACCATATATTTT.

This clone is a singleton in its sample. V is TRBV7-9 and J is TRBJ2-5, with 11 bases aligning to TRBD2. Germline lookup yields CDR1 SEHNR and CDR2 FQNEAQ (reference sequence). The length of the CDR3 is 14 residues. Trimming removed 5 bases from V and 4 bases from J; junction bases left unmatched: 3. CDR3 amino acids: CASSPGTSGETQYF. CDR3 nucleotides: TGTGCCAGCAGCCCCGGGACTAGCGGAGAGACCCAGTACTTC.

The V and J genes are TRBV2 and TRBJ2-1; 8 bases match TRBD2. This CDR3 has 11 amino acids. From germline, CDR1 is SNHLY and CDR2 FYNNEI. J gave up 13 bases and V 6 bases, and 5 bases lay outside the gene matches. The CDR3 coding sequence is TGTGCCAGCAGAGTTAGCGGGGTTCAGTTCTTC. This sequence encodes CASRVSGVQFF.

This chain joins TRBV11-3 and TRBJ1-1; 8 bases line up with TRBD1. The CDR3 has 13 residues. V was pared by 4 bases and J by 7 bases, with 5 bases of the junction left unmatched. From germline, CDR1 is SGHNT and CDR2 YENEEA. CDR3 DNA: TGTGCCAGCAGCTACGACAGGGGCAATGAAGCTTTCTTT. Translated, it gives CASSYDRGNEAFF.

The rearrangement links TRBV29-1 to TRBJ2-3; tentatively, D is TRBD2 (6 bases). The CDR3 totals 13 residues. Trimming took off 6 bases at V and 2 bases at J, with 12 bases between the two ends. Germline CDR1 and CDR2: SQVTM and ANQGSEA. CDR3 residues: CSVSGVTTDTQYF. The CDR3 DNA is TGCAGCGTCTCGGGGGTAACCACAGATACGCAGTATTTT.

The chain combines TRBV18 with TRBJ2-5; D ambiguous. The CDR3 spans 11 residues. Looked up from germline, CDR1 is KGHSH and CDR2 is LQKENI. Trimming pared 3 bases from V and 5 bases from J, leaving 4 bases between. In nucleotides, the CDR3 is TGTGCCAGCTCACCTCAGGAGACCCAGTACTTC. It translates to CASSPQETQYF.

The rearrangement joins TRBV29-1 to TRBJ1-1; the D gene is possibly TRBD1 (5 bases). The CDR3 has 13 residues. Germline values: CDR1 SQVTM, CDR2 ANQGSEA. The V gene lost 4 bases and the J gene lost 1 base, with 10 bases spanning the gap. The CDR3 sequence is CSVVSQANTEAFF. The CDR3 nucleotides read TGCAGCGTTGTTTCACAGGCGAACACTGAAGCTTTCTTT.

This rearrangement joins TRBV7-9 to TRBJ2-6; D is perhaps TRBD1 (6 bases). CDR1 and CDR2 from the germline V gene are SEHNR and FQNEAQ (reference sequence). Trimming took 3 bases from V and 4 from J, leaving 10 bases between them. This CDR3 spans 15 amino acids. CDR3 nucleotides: TGTGCCAGCAGCTTTACAGGGACCGGGGCCAACGTCCTGACTTTC. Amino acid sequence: CASSFTGTGANVLTF.

The CDR3 is CASSPLAGKDGLYF. In nucleotides, the CDR3 is TGTGCCAGCTCACCACTGGCGGGGAAGGACGGCCTGTACTTC. The V and J genes are TRBV18 and TRBJ2-7; TRBD2 is a possible D gene (6 bases). The CDR3 length is 14 residues. V shed 1 base and J shed 12 bases, with 19 bases lying between them. The germline gives CDR1 KGHSH, CDR2 LQKENI. The full variable domain, completed using reference TRBV18 and TRBJ2-7, is NAGVMQNPRHLVRRRGQEARLRCSPMKGHSHVYWYRQLPEEGLKFMVYLQKENIIDESGMPKERFSAEFPKEGPSILRIQQVVRGDSAAYFCASSPLAGKDGLYFGPGTRLTVT.